The following is a T cell receptor beta chain sequence with its context. Its target is unknown. Both 60 Vbeta primers and 13 Jbeta primers went into the PCR. Generated by immunoSEQ multiplex PCR, the TCRdb table keeps only in-frame clones and is missing some. This table has 65,000 or so clones, about 72% appearing once. This entry is derived from a study of cytomegalovirus exposure and HLA in healthy donors. Study findings and constraints: Trimming of TCR beta V- and J-genes showed a link, identified in a later analysis, to a missense DCLRE1C variant. Solely CMV serostatus was available to characterize immune exposure. A few chains tied to CMV proved CMV antigen-specific in vitro.

Material: PBMCs. The TCR comes from a woman between 40 and 50 years old in good health and CMV-seropositive.

Here the CDR3 DNA reads TGCGCCAGCAGCACACTCAGCGGGGGTCAGGAGACCCAGTACTTC. This codes for CASSTLSGGQETQYF. The chain has TRBV5-1 and TRBJ2-5; 8 positions match TRBD2. The CDR3 runs to 15 residues. Germline-derived CDR1 and CDR2 are SGHRS and YFSETQ. V gave up 4 bases and J gave up 5 bases; unmatched junction bases: 10.